Presented here are 11 T cell receptor beta chains from one specimen sequenced in a study of beta chain features in type 1 diabetes. Of the isolated RNA, all was reverse transcribed, and so the sequenced material was expressed TCRB transcripts. TCRdb's table, derived via immunoSEQ multiplex PCR, lists solely in-frame clones and lacks some. Among under 950,000 clones, 17% were seen once, and the ten largest hold 0.02% to 0.03%. Sequenced material: naive CD4+ T cells from blood. The receptors originated from a woman between 18 and 30 years old in good health.

The chain couples TRBV28 to TRBJ2-6; weak D call: TRBD1 (6 bases). V was pared by 8 bases and J by 4 bases, with 18 bases between. Germline assignment: CDR1 MDHEN and CDR2 SYDVKM. The CDR3 consists of 16 residues. CDR3 nucleotides: TGTGCCAGCGGGGGATTACAGGGAACCGGGGCCAACGTCCTGACTTTC. It encodes CASGGLQGTGANVLTF.

The chain uses TRBV6-5 and TRBJ1-2, with D uncertain. Germline V gene data show CDR1 as MNHEY and CDR2 as SVGAGI. CDR3 length equals 15 residues. Trimming took 2 bases from V and 0 from J, leaving 10 bases between them. The CDR3 here is CASSYSLLTNYGYTF. The CDR3 nucleotides are TGTGCCAGCAGTTACAGCCTTCTAACTAACTATGGCTACACCTTC.

The chain links TRBV7-3 to TRBJ2-1; TRBD2 agrees at 14 bases. The CDR3 has 16 residues. The trim removed 0 bases at V and 8 bases at J, leaving 3 bases unmatched. In germline, CDR1 is SGHTA, CDR2 FQGTGA. The CDR3 DNA is TGTGCCAGCAGCTTAACCGGGACTAGCGGGAGCGATGAGCAGTTCTTC. This codes for CASSLTGTSGSDEQFF.

This sequence joins TRBV6-1 and TRBJ2-7; D is perhaps TRBD2 (6 bases). Trimming stripped 3 bases from V and 7 bases from J, with 13 bases between. This CDR3 comprises 13 residues. CDR1 and CDR2 from the germline V gene are MNHNS and SASEGT. The CDR3: CASSEEGGWEQYF. The CDR3 nucleotides read TGTGCCAGCAGTGAGGAGGGCGGCTGGGAGCAGTACTTC.

Remarks on this clone: The same CDR3 can be traced to other DNA sequences in this sample. The chain couples TRBV9 to TRBJ2-1, with 7 bases fitting TRBD2. Germline lookup yields CDR1 SGDLS and CDR2 YYNGEE. The CDR3 has 16 amino acids. The V gene end was trimmed by 0 bases and the J gene end by 0 bases; junction bases not matched to a gene: 3. CDR3 sequence reads: CASSVAGGYSYNEQFF. The DNA of the CDR3 is TGTGCCAGCAGCGTAGCCGGGGGGTACTCCTACAATGAGCAGTTCTTC. Variable domain in full (rest from reference TRBV9 and TRBJ2-1): DSGVTQTPKHLITATGQRVTLRCSPRSGDLSVYWYQQSLDQGLQFLIQYYNGEERAKGNILERFSAQQFPDLHSELNLSSLELGDSALYFCASSVAGGYSYNEQFFGPGTRLTVL.

In its sample, this clone was seen a few times. Different DNA sequences within this sample yield the same CDR3. The V gene is TRBV6-4, the J gene TRBJ2-2, with D uncertain. Germline CDR1 is MRHNA and CDR2 is SNTAGT. Trimming stripped 1 base from V and 3 bases from J, with 0 bases between. The CDR3 contains 12 residues. This CDR3 is CASSDYTGELFF. The CDR3 region has the DNA TGTGCCAGCAGTGACTACACCGGGGAGCTGTTTTTT.

This clone was seen a few times. The V and J genes are TRBV5-6 and TRBJ2-2, with 11 positions matching TRBD2. The CDR3 consists of 17 residues. Germline values: CDR1 SGHDT, CDR2 YYEEEE. The J segment lost 1 base and the V segment lost 2 bases, leaving 4 bases of the junction unmatched. CDR3 sequence reads: CASSFLTSGMNTGELFF. CDR3 in DNA: TGTGCCAGCAGCTTCCTGACTAGCGGGATGAACACCGGGGAGCTGTTTTTT.

This chain links TRBV7-2 with TRBJ1-5; TRBD1 matches 9 bases. The CDR3 runs to 13 residues. V shed 5 bases and J 6 bases; nucleotides not matched to a gene: 2. CDR1 is SGHTA, CDR2 FQGNSA, per germline. The CDR3 DNA follows: TGTGCCAGCAGCCGGGACAGGGCTCAGCCCCAGCATTTT. This translates into CASSRDRAQPQHF. Complete variable domain (other parts from reference TRBV7-2 and TRBJ1-5): GAGVSQSPSNKVTEKGKDVELRCDPISGHTALYWYRQSLGQGLEFLIYFQGNSAPDKSGLPSDRFSAERTGGSVSTLTIQRTQQEDSAVYLCASSRDRAQPQHFGDGTRLSIL.

There are a few counts of this clone. The chain links TRBV28 to TRBJ2-5; D is unclear. Germline CDR1 MDHEN, CDR2 SYDVKM. V lost 5 bases, J lost 5 bases, and 15 bases lay in between. This CDR3 comprises 14 residues. The CDR3 here is CASSLLHGRETQYF. The CDR3 DNA follows: TGTGCCAGCAGTCTTCTCCATGGTCGCGAGACCCAGTACTTC.

This clone was counted a few times. Within the sample, other DNA sequences also encode this same CDR3. V is TRBV7-2 and J is TRBJ2-3, with D hard to call. The germline V gene has CDR1 SGHTA and CDR2 FQGNSA. The CDR3 extends over 12 amino acids. V was clipped by 5 bases and J by 0 bases, with 3 bases between them. The CDR3 bases are TGTGCCAGCAGCGTAAGCACAGATACGCAGTATTTT. Translating gives CASSVSTDTQYF.

This clone has only a few counts. The gene calls are TRBV7-9 and TRBJ1-5; TRBD1 might be the D (5 bases). This CDR3 has 12 amino acids. Trimming shortened V by 0 bases and J by 12 bases, and 9 bases separated the two germline ends. Germline CDR1 is SEHNR and CDR2 is FQNEAQ (reference sequence). The CDR3 protein is CASSLAGGYQHF. Here the CDR3 DNA reads TGTGCCAGCAGCTTAGCTGGGGGATACCAGCATTTT. Filled out from reference TRBV7-9 and TRBJ1-5, the complete variable domain reads DTGVSQNPRHKITKRGQNVTFRCDPISEHNRLYWYRQTLGQGPEFLTYFQNEAQLEKSRLLSDRFSAERPKGSFSTLEIQRTEQGDSAMYLCASSLAGGYQHFGDGTRLSIL.